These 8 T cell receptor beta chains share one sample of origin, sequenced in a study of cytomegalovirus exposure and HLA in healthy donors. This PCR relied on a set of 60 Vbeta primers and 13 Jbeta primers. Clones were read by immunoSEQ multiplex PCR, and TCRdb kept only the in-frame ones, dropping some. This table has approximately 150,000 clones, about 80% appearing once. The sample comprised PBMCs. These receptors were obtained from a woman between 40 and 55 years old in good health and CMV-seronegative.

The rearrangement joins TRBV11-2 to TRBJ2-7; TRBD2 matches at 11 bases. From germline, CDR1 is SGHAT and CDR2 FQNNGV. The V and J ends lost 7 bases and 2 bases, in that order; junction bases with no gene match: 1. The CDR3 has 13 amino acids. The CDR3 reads CASKLAGAYEQYF. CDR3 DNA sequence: TGTGCCAGCAAACTAGCGGGGGCCTACGAGCAGTACTTC.

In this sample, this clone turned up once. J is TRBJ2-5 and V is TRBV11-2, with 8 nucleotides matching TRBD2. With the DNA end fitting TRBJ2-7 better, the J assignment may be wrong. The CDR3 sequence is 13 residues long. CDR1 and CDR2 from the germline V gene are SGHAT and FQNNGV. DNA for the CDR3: TGTGCCAGTGGGCGGGGGGACGTGTACGAGCAGTACTTC. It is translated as CASGRGDVYEQYF.

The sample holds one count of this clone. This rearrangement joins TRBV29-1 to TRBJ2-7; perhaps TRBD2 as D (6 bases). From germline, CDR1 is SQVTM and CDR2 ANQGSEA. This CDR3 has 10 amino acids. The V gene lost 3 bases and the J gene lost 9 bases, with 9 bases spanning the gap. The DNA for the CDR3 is TGCAGCGTTGAGGGGGGAGGGCAGTACTTC. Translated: CSVEGGGQYF.

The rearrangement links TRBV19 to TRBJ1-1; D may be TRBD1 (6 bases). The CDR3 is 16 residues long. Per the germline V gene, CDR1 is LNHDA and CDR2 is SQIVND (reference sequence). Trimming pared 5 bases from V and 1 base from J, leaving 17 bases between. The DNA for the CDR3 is TGTGCCAGTAGTCGACCTATAGGACAGACGAACACTGAAGCTTTCTTT. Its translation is CASSRPIGQTNTEAFF.

CDR3 amino acids: CASSIYTSGVYNEQFF. In DNA form, the CDR3 reads TGTGCCAGTAGTATTTACACTAGCGGGGTTTACAATGAGCAGTTCTTC. The chain couples TRBV19 to TRBJ2-1; 10 nucleotides match TRBD2. The germline V gene has CDR1 LNHDA and CDR2 SQIVND (reference sequence). The CDR3 runs 16 residues. The trim removed 3 bases at V and 4 bases at J, leaving 6 bases unmatched.

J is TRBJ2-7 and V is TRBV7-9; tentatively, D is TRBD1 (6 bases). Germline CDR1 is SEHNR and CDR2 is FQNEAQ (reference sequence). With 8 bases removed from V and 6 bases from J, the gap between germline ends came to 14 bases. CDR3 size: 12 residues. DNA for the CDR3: TGTGCCAGCCCTGACAGGCGCGGCGAGCAGTACTTC. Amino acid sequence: CASPDRRGEQYF.

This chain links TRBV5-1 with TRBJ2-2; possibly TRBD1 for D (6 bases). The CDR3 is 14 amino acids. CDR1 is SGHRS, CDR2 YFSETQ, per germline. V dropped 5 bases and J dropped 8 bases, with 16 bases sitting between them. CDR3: CASRWDPGAGELFF. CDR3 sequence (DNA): TGCGCCAGCAGGTGGGACCCAGGGGCTGGGGAGCTGTTTTTT. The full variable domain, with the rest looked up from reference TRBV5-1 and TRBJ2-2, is KAGVTQTPRYLIKTRGQQVTLSCSPISGHRSVSWYQQTPGQGLQFLFEYFSETQRNKGNFPGRFSGRQFSNSRSEMNVSTLELGDSALYLCASRWDPGAGELFFGEGSRLTVL.

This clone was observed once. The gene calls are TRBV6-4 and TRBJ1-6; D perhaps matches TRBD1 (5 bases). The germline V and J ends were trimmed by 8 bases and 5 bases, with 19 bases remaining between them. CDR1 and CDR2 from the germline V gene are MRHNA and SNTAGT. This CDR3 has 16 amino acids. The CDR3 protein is CASLIPRDSNNSPLHF. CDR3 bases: TGTGCCAGCCTGATTCCCCGGGACTCAAATAATTCACCCCTCCACTTT.